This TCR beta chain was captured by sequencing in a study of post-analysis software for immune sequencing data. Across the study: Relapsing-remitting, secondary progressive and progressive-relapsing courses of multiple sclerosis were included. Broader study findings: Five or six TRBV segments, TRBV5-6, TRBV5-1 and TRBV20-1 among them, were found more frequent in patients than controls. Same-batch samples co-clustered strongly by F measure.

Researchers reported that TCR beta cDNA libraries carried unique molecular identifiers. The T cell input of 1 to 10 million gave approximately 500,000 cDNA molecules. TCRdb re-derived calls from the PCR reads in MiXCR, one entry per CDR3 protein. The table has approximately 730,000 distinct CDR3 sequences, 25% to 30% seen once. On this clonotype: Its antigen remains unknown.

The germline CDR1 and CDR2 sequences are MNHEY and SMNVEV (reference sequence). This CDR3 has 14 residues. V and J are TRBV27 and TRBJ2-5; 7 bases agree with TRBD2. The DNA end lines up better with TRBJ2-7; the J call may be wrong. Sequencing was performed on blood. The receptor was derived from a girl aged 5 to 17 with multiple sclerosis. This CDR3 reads CASSRPSGIYEQYF. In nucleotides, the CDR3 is TGTGCCAGCAGTAGGCCTAGCGGTATTTACGAGCAGTACTTC.